This TCR beta chain is drawn from a study of spatial heterogeneity in lung cancer. For the study at large: Consistent detection of more beta-chain than alpha-chain sequences was observed.

All TCR cDNA molecules were individually tagged with a unique molecular identifier. One entry per CDR3 protein results from TCRdb running MiXCR on the 5' RACE reads. Here the sample spans roughly 10,000 distinct CDR3 sequences, 7.5% to 9% being singletons. This clonotype was seen at least ten times. Its antigen remains unknown. Study-wide results and limits: Ubiquitous and regional expanded TCR counts correlated with ubiquitous and regional nonsynonymous mutations, respectively. In tumor T cells, estimated coverage reached about 7% for alpha chains and around 12% for beta chains. Intratumoral expanded alpha and beta TCR counts were found to track tumor mutation counts.

The V segment lost 6 bases and the J segment 3 bases; nucleotides outside the gene matches: 2. This CDR3 has 12 residues. Germline V gives CDR1 SNHLY, CDR2 FYNNEI. Described time point: sample taken at primary tumor resection. The source is a female donor with early-stage non-small cell lung cancer. The chain couples TRBV2 to TRBJ2-7, with 7 positions matching TRBD1. The starting material was lung tumor tissue, obtained at surgery. CDR3 DNA: TGTGCCAGCAGGGGGGACAGCTACGAGCAGTACTTC. Its protein product is CASRGDSYEQYF.